These T cell receptor beta chains were read from a single sample in a study of cytomegalovirus exposure and HLA in healthy donors. Repertoires were generated with immunoSEQ multiplex PCR, while TCRdb's copy carries only in-frame clones and drops some. The data show around 150,000 clones, about 78% seen once. The sequencing input was PBMCs. All receptors derive from a male donor in good health and CMV-seronegative. CDR3s include the opening cysteine and the closing phenylalanine or tryptophan. The D gene is left open where the match is weak. A row's size may be missing; if present it is once, few, many or a size class.

. | TRBJ1-1 | TRBV12-5 | 15 | . | CASASAMVTGTEAFF | TGTGCTAGTGCGTCAGCCATGGTCACAGGCACTGAAGCTTTCTTT
. | TRBJ1-5 | TRBV7-2 | 16 | . | CASSLEVGRGNQPQHF | TGTGCCAGCAGCTTAGAAGTGGGGAGGGGGAATCAGCCCCAGCATTTT
TRBD1 | TRBJ1-4 | TRBV15 | 18 | . | CATSPRTGRLGTNEKLFF | TGTGCCACCAGCCCGCGGACAGGAAGATTAGGAACTAATGAAAAACTGTTTTTT
. | TRBJ1-1 | TRBV9 | 15 | . | CASTEAGDTNTEAFF | TGTGCCAGCACCGAAGCCGGCGACACGAACACTGAAGCTTTCTTT
. | TRBJ1-1 | TRBV19 | 13 | . | CASSDSMNTEAFF | TGTGCCAGTTCCGACAGCATGAACACTGAAGCTTTCTTT
. | TRBJ2-7 | TRBV5-8 | 11 | few | CASSYSYEQYF | TGTGCCAGCAGCTACTCCTACGAGCAGTACTTC
. | TRBJ1-2 | TRBV7-9 | 13 | few | CASSPRTEEGYTF | TGTGCCAGCAGCCCGCGGACAGAAGAGGGCTACACCTTC
. | TRBJ1-5 | TRBV6-5 | 13 | . | CASRVDRGQPQHF | TGTGCCAGCCGAGTTGATCGGGGTCAGCCCCAGCATTTT
. | TRBJ2-7 | TRBV5-4 | 12 | . | CASSLGGEEQYF | TGTGCCAGCAGCTTGGGGGGGGAGGAGCAGTACTTC
. | TRBJ2-7 | TRBV5-1 | 12 | . | CASSLEGYEQYF | TGCGCCAGCAGCTTGGAGGGGTACGAGCAGTACTTC
TRBD1 | TRBJ1-1 | TRBV19 | 15 | . | CASSILLLGTGEAFF | TGTGCCAGTAGTATCCTTCTCCTCGGGACAGGAGAAGCTTTCTTT
. | TRBJ1-6 | TRBV9 | 15 | . | CASSVVDNPFRPLHF | TGTGCCAGCAGCGTAGTGGACAACCCTTTCAGACCCCTCCACTTT
. | TRBJ1-1 | TRBV30 | 13 | . | CAWARGQNTEAFF | TGTGCCTGGGCCCGGGGACAAAACACTGAAGCTTTCTTT
TRBD1 | TRBJ2-7 | TRBV5-6 | 15 | . | CASSWGTGGTYEQYF | TGTGCCAGCAGCTGGGGGACAGGGGGCACCTACGAGCAGTACTTC
. | TRBJ2-5 | TRBV7-2 | 11 | . | CASSGEVTQYF | TGTGCCAGCAGCGGGGAGGTGACCCAGTACTTC
TRBD2 | TRBJ2-2 | TRBV5-1 | 15 | . | CASLTLADNTGELFF | TGCGCCAGCCTCACTCTAGCGGATAACACCGGGGAGCTGTTTTTT
. | TRBJ2-1 | TRBV19 | 15 | . | CASSPRWTGNNEQFF | TGTGCCAGTAGTCCGCGTTGGACGGGAAACAATGAGCAGTTCTTC
TRBD2 | TRBJ2-1 | TRBV15 | 16 | . | CATSRRTSGSGNEQFF | TGTGCCACCAGCCGACGGACTAGCGGGAGTGGCAATGAGCAGTTCTTC
TRBD1 | TRBJ2-5 | TRBV30 | 16 | . | CAWSFGQGVGGETQYF | TGTGCCTGGAGTTTCGGACAGGGGGTTGGAGGAGAGACCCAGTACTTC
. | TRBJ1-1 | TRBV9 | 14 | once | CASSVGGWGTEAFF | TGTGCCAGCAGCGTAGGCGGGTGGGGAACTGAAGCTTTCTTT
. | TRBJ1-2 | TRBV5-8 | 13 | few | CASSLVQNYGYTF | TGTGCCAGCAGCTTGGTCCAGAACTATGGCTACACCTTC
. | TRBJ1-5 | TRBV4-1 | 13 | few | CASSPRFGQPQHF | TGCGCCAGCAGCCCCCGCTTCGGTCAGCCCCAGCATTTT
. | TRBJ2-2 | TRBV9 | 12 | once | CASSVGGGELFF | TGTGCCAGCAGCGTAGGCGGCGGGGAGCTGTTTTTT
. | TRBJ1-1 | TRBV7-2 | 14 | . | CASSLESWTDEAFF | TGTGCCAGCAGCTTAGAATCTTGGACAGATGAAGCTTTCTTT
TRBD1 | TRBJ2-1 | TRBV6-5 | 13 | . | CASSRQGAHEQFF | TGTGCCAGCAGCCGACAGGGGGCCCATGAGCAGTTCTTC
TRBD2 | TRBJ2-3 | TRBV9 | 18 | . | CASSAPSRLAGPPDTQYF | TGTGCCAGCAGCGCACCCTCACGACTAGCGGGACCTCCAGATACGCAGTATTTT
TRBD2 | TRBJ2-5 | TRBV7-2 | 16 | . | CASSFFQLAGQETQYF | TGTGCCAGCAGCTTCTTCCAACTAGCGGGGCAAGAGACCCAGTACTTC
. | TRBJ2-3 | TRBV7-6 | 16 | . | CASSKTGPGLGGTQYF | TGTGCCAGCAGCAAAACAGGGCCCGGGCTGGGTGGTACGCAGTATTTT
TRBD1 | TRBJ1-1 | TRBV6-6 | 15 | . | CASSYFGQGNTEAFF | TGTGCCAGCAGTTACTTCGGACAGGGGAACACTGAAGCTTTCTTT
. | TRBJ1-1 | TRBV6-5 | 11 | . | CASSYKFEAFF | TGTGCCAGCAGTTATAAATTTGAAGCTTTCTTT
. | TRBJ2-3 | TRBV19 | 15 | . | CASMSPRGGTDTQYF | TGTGCCAGTATGAGTCCCAGGGGCGGCACAGATACGCAGTATTTT
TRBD1 | TRBJ1-2 | TRBV5-6 | 15 | . | CASSSRDRRGYGYTF | TGTGCCAGCAGCTCCCGGGACAGAAGGGGCTATGGCTACACCTTC
. | TRBJ1-5 | TRBV15 | 16 | few | CATSSPGRVKAQPQHF | TGTGCCACCAGCAGTCCCGGGAGGGTTAAGGCTCAGCCCCAGCATTTT
. | TRBJ2-6 | TRBV2 | 15 | . | CASSPENSGANVLTF | TGTGCCAGCAGTCCAGAAAACTCTGGGGCCAACGTCCTGACTTTC
. | TRBJ2-7 | TRBV4-1 | 15 | . | CASSRLGVASDEQYF | TGCGCCAGCAGCCGCCTCGGGGTCGCCTCGGACGAGCAGTACTTC
TRBD1 | TRBJ1-1 | TRBV9 | 15 | . | CASSVDGQENTEAFF | TGTGCCAGCAGCGTAGATGGACAGGAGAACACTGAAGCTTTCTTT
. | TRBJ2-1 | TRBV7-2 | 15 | few | CASSLDLASYNEQFF | TGTGCCAGCAGCTTAGATCTAGCGAGCTACAATGAGCAGTTCTTC
TRBD1 | TRBJ1-1 | TRBV19 | 15 | once | CASSNDIDRGTEAFF | TGTGCCAGTAGTAACGACATAGACAGGGGGACTGAAGCTTTCTTT
. | TRBJ2-3 | TRBV5-1 | 14 | . | CASSLPAATDTQYF | TGCGCCAGCAGCTTGCCAGCGGCGACAGATACGCAGTATTTT
. | TRBJ1-6 | TRBV30 | 14 | . | CAWSVDPGLSPLHF | TGTGCCTGGAGTGTAGATCCAGGGCTGTCACCCCTCCACTTT
. | TRBJ1-2 | TRBV19 | 14 | few | CASTPRPGFGGYTF | TGTGCCAGTACTCCCCGGCCAGGGTTTGGTGGCTACACCTTC
. | TRBJ1-3 | TRBV2 | 15 | . | CASSEQGLSGNTIYF | TGTGCCAGCAGTGAGCAGGGCCTCTCTGGAAACACCATATATTTT
TRBD1 | TRBJ1-2 | TRBV29-1 | 14 | . | CSVPGQGVPNGYTF | TGCAGCGTGCCGGGACAGGGGGTGCCGAATGGCTACACCTTC